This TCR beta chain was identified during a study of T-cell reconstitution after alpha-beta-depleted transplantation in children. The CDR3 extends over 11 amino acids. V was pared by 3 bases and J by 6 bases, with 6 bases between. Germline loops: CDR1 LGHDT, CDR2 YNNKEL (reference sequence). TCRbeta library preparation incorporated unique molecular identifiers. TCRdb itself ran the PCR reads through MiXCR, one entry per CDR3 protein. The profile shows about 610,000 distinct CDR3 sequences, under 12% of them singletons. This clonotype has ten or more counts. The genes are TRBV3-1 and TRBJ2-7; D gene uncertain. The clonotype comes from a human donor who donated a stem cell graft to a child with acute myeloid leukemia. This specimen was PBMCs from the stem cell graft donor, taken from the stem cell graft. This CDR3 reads CASSQRSEQYF. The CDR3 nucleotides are TGTGCCAGCAGCCAGCGGAGCGAGCAGTACTTC.